The 4 T cell receptor beta chains below all came from one sample that was sequenced in a study of T cells after yellow fever vaccination. TCRdb processed the 5' RACE reads anew with MiXCR; each CDR3 protein has one entry. The sample holds roughly 79,000 distinct CDR3 sequences; approximately 7.3% are singletons and the top ten take more than 25%. The material was CD8+ T cells sorted from PBMCs, obtained 10 days after the first yellow fever vaccination. These receptors were obtained from a young man who received the YFV17D yellow fever vaccine.

This clonotype appeared many times. The chain has TRBV29-1 and TRBJ1-1; no definite D call. Trimming stripped 6 bases from V and 2 bases from J, with 10 bases between. Germline CDR1 is SQVTM and CDR2 is ANQGSEA. The CDR3 totals 12 residues. The CDR3 region has the DNA TGCAGCGTAGGAGGGCCTAACACTGAAGCTTTCTTT. It encodes CSVGGPNTEAFF.

The J gene is TRBJ2-1, the V gene TRBV5-1; D is perhaps TRBD2 (7 bases). Germline-derived CDR1 and CDR2 are SGHRS and YFSETQ. The CDR3 is 18 residues long. Trimming shortened V by 0 bases and J by 0 bases, and 16 bases separated the two germline ends. The CDR3 DNA is TGCGCCAGCAGCTTGGTCCTCGCGGGGGCGAGCTCCTACAATGAGCAGTTCTTC. The encoded protein is CASSLVLAGASSYNEQFF.

This clonotype showed up many times. The chain links TRBV20-1 to TRBJ2-7; a possible D gene is TRBD2 (6 bases). The CDR3 has 14 residues. Per the germline V gene, CDR1 is DFQATT and CDR2 is SNEGSKA (reference sequence). Trimming removed 4 bases at V and 2 bases at J, with 15 bases between. The DNA of the CDR3 is TGCAGTGCTACCCCCTATAGCGGCGCCTACGAGCAGTACTTC. It encodes CSATPYSGAYEQYF.

Ten or more counts support this clonotype. The chain has TRBV12-5 and TRBJ2-1, with D tentatively TRBD2 (5 bases). V was shortened by 6 bases and J by 0 bases, with 9 bases between the two germline ends. The germline V gene has CDR1 LGHNT and CDR2 FRNRAP. CDR3 length: 14 amino acids. CDR3 sequence (DNA): TGTGCTAGTGGATCGGGGAGCTCCTACAATGAGCAGTTCTTC. It yields the protein CASGSGSSYNEQFF.